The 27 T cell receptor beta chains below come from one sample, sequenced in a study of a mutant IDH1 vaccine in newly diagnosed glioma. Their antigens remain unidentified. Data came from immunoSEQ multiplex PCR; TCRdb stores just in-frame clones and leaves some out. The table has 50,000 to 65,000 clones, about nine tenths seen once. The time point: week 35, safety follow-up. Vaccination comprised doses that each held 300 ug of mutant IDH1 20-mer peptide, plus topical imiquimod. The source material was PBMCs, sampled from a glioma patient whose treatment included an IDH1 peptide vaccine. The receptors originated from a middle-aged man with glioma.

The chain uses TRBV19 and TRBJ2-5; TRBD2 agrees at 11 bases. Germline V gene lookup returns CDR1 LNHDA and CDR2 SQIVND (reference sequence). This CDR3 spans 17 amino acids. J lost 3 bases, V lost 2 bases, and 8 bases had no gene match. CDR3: CASSILRPSGGKETQYF. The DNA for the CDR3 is TGTGCCAGTAGTATATTGCGGCCTAGCGGGGGGAAAGAGACCCAGTACTTC.

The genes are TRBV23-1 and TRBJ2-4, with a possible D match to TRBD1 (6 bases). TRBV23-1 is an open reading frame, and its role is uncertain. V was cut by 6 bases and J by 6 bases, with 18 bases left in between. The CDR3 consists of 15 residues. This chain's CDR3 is CASSRKGDIGNIQYF. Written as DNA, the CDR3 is TGCGCCAGCAGCCGAAAGGGGGACATTGGAAACATTCAGTACTTC.

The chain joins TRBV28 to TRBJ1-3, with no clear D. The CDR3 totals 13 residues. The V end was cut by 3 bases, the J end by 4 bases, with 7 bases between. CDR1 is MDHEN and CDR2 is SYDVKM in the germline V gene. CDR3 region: CASSLTNGNTIYF. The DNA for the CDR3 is TGTGCCAGCAGTTTGACAAACGGAAACACCATATATTTT. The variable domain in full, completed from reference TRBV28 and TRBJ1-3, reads DVKVTQSSRYLVKRTGEKVFLECVQDMDHENMFWYRQDPGLGLRLIYFSYDVKMKEKGDIPEGYSVSREKKERFSLILESASTNQTSMYLCASSLTNGNTIYFGEGSWLTVV.

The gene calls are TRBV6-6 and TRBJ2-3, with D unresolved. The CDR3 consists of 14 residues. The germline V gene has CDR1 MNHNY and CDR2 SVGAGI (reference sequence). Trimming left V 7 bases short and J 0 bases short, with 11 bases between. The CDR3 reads CASTRSHSTDTQYF. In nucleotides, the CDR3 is TGTGCCAGCACTCGGTCACACAGCACAGATACGCAGTATTTT.

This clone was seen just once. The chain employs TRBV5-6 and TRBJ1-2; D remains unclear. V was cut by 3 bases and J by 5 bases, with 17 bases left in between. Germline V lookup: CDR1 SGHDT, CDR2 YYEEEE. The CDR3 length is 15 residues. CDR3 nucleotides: TGTGCCAGCAGCTCGGAAATAAGGTATACTTATGGCTACACCTTC. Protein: CASSSEIRYTYGYTF.

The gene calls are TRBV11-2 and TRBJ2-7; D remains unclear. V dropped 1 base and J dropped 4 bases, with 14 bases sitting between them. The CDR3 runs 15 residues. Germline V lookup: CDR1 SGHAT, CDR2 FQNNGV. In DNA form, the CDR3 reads TGTGCCAGCAGCTTAGGTATAGGGTTTTTATACGAGCAGTACTTC. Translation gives CASSLGIGFLYEQYF.

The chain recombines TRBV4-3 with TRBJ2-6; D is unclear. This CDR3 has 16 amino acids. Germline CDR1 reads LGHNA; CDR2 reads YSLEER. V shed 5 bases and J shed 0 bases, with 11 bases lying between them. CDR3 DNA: TGCGCCAGCAGCTCGCGAATAGCCTCTGGGGCCAACGTCCTGACTTTC. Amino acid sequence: CASSSRIASGANVLTF.

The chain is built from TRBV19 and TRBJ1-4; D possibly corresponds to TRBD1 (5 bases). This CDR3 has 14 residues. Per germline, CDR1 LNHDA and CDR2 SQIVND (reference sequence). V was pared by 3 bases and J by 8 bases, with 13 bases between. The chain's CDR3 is CASSMSRAGEKLFF. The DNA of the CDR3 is TGTGCCAGTAGTATGTCTAGGGCAGGGGAAAAACTGTTTTTT. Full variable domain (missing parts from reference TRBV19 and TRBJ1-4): DGGITQSPKYLFRKEGQNVTLSCEQNLNHDAMYWYRQDPGQGLRLIYYSQIVNDFQKGDIAEGYSVSREKKESFPLTVTSAQKNPTAFYLCASSMSRAGEKLFFGSGTQLSVL.

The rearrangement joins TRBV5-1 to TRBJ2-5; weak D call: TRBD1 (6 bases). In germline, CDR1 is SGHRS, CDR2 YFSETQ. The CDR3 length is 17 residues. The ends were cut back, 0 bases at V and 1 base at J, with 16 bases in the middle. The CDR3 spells CASSLGWGLGSQETQYF. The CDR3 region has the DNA TGCGCCAGCAGCTTGGGATGGGGGCTAGGTTCCCAAGAGACCCAGTACTTC.

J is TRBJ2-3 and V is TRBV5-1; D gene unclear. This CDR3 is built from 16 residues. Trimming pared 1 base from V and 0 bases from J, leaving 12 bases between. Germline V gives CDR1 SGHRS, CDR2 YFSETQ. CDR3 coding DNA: TGCGCCAGCAGCTTGTTGAGTTCCCCTAGCACAGATACGCAGTATTTT. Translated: CASSLLSSPSTDTQYF. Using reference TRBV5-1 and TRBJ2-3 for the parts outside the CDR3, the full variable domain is KAGVTQTPRYLIKTRGQQVTLSCSPISGHRSVSWYQQTPGQGLQFLFEYFSETQRNKGNFPGRFSGRQFSNSRSEMNVSTLELGDSALYLCASSLLSSPSTDTQYFGPGTRLTVL.

This CDR3 reads CASTRDYSSDTQYF. CDR3 nucleotides: TGTGCCAGCACCCGGGACTATTCGTCGGATACGCAGTATTTT. The rearrangement links TRBV27 to TRBJ2-3, with 7 bases fitting TRBD2. Looked up from germline, CDR1 is MNHEY and CDR2 is SMNVEV (reference sequence). The CDR3 covers 14 residues. V dropped 7 bases and J dropped 6; count of bases not matched to a gene: 10.

CDR3: CASSLGDTAYNEQFF. CDR3 coding DNA: TGTGCCAGCAGCTTAGGGGACACAGCCTACAATGAGCAGTTCTTC. V and J are TRBV7-9 and TRBJ2-1, with D possibly matching TRBD1 (6 bases). The V end was cut by 1 base, the J end by 2 bases, with 9 bases between. Germline lookup yields CDR1 SEHNR and CDR2 FQNEAQ (reference sequence). The CDR3 length is 15 residues.

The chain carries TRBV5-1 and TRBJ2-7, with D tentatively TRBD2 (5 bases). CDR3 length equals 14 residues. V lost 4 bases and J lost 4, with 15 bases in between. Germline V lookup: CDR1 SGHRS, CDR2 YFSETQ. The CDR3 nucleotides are TGCGCCAGCAGCCCAATCCAGCGGAGATACGAGCAGTACTTC. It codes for CASSPIQRRYEQYF.

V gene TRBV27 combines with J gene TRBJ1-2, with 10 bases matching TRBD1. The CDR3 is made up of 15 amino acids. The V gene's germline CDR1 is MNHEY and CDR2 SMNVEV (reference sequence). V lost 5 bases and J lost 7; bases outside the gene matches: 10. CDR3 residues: CASSGQGQGNIGYTF. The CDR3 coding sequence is TGTGCCAGCAGTGGCCAGGGACAGGGGAATATTGGCTACACCTTC.

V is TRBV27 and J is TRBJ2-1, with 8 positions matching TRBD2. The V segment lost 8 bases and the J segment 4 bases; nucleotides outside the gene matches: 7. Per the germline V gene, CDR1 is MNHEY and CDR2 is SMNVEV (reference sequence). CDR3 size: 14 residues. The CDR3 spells CASHFSGKYNEQFF. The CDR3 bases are TGTGCCAGCCACTTTAGCGGGAAGTACAATGAGCAGTTCTTC.

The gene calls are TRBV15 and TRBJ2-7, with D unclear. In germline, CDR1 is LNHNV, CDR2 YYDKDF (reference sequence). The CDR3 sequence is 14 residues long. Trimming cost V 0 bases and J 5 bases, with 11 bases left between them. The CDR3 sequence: CATSRDHIPHEQYF. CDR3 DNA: TGTGCCACCAGCAGAGATCATATCCCCCACGAGCAGTACTTC.

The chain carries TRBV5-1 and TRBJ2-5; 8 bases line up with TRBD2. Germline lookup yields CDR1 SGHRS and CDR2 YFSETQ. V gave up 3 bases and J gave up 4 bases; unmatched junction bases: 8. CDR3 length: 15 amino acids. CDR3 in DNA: TGCGCCAGCAGCTATAGCGGGACGATCGGAGAGACCCAGTACTTC. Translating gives CASSYSGTIGETQYF.

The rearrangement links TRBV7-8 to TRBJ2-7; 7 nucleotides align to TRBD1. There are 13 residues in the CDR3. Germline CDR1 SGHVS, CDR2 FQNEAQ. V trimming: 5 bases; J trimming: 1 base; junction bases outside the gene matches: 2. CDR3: CASSPGQSYEQYF. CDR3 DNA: TGTGCCAGCAGCCCGGGACAGTCCTACGAGCAGTACTTC.

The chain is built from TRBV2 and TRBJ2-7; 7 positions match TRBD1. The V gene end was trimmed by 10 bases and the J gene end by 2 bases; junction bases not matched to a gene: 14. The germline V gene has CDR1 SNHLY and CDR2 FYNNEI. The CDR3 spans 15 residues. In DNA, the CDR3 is TGTGCCACCAAACAGGGGATGGGGTTCGCCTACGAGCAGTACTTC. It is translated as CATKQGMGFAYEQYF. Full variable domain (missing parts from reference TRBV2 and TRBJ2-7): EPEVTQTPSHQVTQMGQEVILRCVPISNHLYFYWYRQILGQKVEFLVSFYNNEISEKSEIFDDQFSVERPDGSNFTLKIRSTKLEDSAMYFCATKQGMGFAYEQYFGPGTRLTVT.

This chain's CDR3 is CASSFSFETQYF. The DNA of the CDR3 is TGTGCCAGCAGCTTTTCTTTCGAGACCCAGTACTTC. V usage is TRBV7-9 and J usage is TRBJ2-5; D is unresolved. Deletions cut 3 bases from V and 5 bases from J, with 7 bases between. The germline V gene encodes CDR1 SEHNR and CDR2 FQNEAQ (reference sequence). The CDR3 is 12 amino acids.

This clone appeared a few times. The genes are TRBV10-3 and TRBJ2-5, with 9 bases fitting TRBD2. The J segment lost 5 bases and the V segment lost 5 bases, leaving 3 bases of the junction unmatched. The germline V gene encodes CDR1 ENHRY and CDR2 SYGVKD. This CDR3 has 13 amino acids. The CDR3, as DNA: TGTGCCATCAGTATAGCGGGGGCGGAGACCCAGTACTTC. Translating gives CAISIAGAETQYF.

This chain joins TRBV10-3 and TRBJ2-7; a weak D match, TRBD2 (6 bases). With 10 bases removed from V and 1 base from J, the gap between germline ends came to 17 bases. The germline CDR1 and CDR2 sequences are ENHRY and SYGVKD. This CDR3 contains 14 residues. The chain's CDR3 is CATGFSTSSYEQYF. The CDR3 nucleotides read TGTGCCACAGGGTTTTCGACTAGTTCCTACGAGCAGTACTTC.

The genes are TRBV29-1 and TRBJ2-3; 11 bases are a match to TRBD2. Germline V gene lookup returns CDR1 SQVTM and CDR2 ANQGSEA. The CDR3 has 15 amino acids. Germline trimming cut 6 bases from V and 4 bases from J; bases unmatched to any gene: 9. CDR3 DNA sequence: TGCAGCGTGGTTATTAGCGGGAGGGCCGCAGATACGCAGTATTTT. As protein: CSVVISGRAADTQYF.

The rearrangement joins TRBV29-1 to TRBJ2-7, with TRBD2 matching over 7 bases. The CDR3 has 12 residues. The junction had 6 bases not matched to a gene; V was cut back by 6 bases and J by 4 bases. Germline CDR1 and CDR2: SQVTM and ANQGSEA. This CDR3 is CSVGEGLYEQYF. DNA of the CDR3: TGCAGCGTGGGGGAGGGTTTGTACGAGCAGTACTTC.

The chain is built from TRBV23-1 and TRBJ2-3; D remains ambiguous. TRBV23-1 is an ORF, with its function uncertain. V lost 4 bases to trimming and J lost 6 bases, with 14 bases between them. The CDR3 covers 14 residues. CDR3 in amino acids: CASSLNHTSDTQYF. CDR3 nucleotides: TGCGCCAGCAGTCTCAATCATACTTCGGATACGCAGTATTTT.

CDR3 protein: CASSRTTGGELFF. The CDR3 coding sequence is TGTGCCAGCAGTAGGACTACGGGCGGGGAGCTGTTTTTT. The rearrangement links TRBV2 to TRBJ2-2, with a weak D call TRBD2 (6 bases). The germline V and J ends were trimmed by 5 bases and 7 bases, with 11 bases remaining between them. The CDR3 runs 13 residues. The germline gives CDR1 SNHLY, CDR2 FYNNEI. Together with reference TRBV2 and TRBJ2-2, the CDR3 gives the full variable domain: EPEVTQTPSHQVTQMGQEVILRCVPISNHLYFYWYRQILGQKVEFLVSFYNNEISEKSEIFDDQFSVERPDGSNFTLKIRSTKLEDSAMYFCASSRTTGGELFFGEGSRLTVL.

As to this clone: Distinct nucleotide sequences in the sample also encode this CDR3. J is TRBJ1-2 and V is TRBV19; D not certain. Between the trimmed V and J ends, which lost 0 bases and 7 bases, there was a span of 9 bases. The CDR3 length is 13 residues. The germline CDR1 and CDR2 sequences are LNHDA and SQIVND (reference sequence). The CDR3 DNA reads TGTGCCAGTAGTATAGATCGAGGGAGTGGCTACACCTTC. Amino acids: CASSIDRGSGYTF.